The clone carrying this T cell receptor (beta chain) was picked up one time. The CDR3 totals 17 residues. The germline gives CDR1 MGHRA, CDR2 YSYEKL. V gave up 4 bases and J gave up 1 base, with 17 bases separating them. These data belong to a study of OX40 agonist ivuxolimab in advanced cancers. Overall study: At 0.01 to 10 mg/kg, ivuxolimab was administered intravenously to patients every 2 weeks. Patients receiving dose escalation had hepatocellular carcinoma, melanoma, renal cell or head and neck cancer. Participants, 75% to 85% male, averaged around 60 years of age, ranging from 23 to 79.

Data came from immunoSEQ multiplex PCR; TCRdb stores just in-frame clones and leaves some out. The sample consists of around 47,000 clones, approximately 80% of them appearing once. This specimen consisted of CD4+ or CD8+ T cells sorted from blood, obtained in a trial of the OX40 agonist ivuxolimab. This receptor was taken from an adult with an advanced solid tumor such as melanoma, head and neck, liver or kidney cancer. The rearrangement links TRBV4-1 to TRBJ1-5; TRBD1 might be the D (5 bases). The CDR3 sequence is CASSPRVTADSNQPQHF. The CDR3 coding sequence is TGCGCCAGCAGCCCCCGTGTGACAGCGGACAGCAATCAGCCCCAGCATTTT.